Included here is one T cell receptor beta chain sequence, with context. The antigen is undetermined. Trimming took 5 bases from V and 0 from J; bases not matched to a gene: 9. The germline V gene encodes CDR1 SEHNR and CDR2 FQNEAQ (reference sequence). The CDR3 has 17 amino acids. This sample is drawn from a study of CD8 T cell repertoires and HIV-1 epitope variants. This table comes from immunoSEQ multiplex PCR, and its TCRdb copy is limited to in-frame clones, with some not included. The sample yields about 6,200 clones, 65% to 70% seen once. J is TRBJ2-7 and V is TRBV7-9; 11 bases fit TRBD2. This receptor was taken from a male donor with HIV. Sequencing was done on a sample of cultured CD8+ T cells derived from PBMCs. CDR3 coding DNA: TGTGCCAGCAGCCCGGAGGGACTAGCGGTTAGCTCCTACGAGCAGTACTTC. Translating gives CASSPEGLAVSSYEQYF. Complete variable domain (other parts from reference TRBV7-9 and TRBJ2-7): DTGVSQNPRHKITKRGQNVTFRCDPISEHNRLYWYRQTLGQGPEFLTYFQNEAQLEKSRLLSDRFSAERPKGSFSTLEIQRTEQGDSAMYLCASSPEGLAVSSYEQYFGPGTRLTVT.